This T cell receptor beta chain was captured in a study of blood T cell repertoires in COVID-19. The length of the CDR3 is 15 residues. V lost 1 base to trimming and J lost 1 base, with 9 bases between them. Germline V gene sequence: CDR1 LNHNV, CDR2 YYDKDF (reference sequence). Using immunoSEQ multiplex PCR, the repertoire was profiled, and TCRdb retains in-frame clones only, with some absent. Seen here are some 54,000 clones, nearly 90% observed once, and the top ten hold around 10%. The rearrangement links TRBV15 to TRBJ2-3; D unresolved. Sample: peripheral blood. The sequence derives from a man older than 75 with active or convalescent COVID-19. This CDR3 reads CATSRGKLGTDTQYF. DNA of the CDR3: TGTGCCACCAGCAGAGGAAAGCTAGGCACAGATACGCAGTATTTT.